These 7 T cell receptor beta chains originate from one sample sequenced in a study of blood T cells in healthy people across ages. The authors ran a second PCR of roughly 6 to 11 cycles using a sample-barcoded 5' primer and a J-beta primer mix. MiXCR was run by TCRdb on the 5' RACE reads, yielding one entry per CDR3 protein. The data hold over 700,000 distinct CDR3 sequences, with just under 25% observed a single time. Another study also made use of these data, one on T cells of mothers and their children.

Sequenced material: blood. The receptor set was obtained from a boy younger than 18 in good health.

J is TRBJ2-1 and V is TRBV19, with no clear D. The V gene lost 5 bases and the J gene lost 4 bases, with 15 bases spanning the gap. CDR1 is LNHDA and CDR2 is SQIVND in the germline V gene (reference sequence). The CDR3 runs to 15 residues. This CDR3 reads CASSVTSTSYNEQFF. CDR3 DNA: TGTGCCAGTAGTGTCACTTCGACAAGTTACAATGAGCAGTTCTTC.

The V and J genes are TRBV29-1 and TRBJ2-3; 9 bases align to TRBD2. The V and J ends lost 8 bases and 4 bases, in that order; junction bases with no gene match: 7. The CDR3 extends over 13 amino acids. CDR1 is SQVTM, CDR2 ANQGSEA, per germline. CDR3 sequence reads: CSSPGLAADTQYF. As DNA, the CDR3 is TGCAGCTCTCCGGGACTAGCTGCAGATACGCAGTATTTT.

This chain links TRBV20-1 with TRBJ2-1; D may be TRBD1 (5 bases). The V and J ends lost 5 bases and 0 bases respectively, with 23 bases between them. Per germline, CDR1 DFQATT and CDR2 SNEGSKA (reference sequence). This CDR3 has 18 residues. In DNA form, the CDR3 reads TGCAGTGCTTTCTCTTACAGGCGATCTTTCGGCTCCTACAATGAGCAGTTCTTC. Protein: CSAFSYRRSFGSYNEQFF.

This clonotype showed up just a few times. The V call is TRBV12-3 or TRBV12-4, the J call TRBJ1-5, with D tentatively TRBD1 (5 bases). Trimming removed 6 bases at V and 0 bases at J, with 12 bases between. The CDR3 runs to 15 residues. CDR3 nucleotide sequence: TGTGCCAGCAGCCCTTCAGGGCATAGCAATCAGCCCCAGCATTTT. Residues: CASSPSGHSNQPQHF.

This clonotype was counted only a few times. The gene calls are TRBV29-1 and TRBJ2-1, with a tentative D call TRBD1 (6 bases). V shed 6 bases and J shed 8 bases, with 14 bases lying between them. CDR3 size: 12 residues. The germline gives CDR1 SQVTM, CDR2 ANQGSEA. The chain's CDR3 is CSVGAGWDEQFF. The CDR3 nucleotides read TGCAGCGTGGGGGCCGGGTGGGATGAGCAGTTCTTC.

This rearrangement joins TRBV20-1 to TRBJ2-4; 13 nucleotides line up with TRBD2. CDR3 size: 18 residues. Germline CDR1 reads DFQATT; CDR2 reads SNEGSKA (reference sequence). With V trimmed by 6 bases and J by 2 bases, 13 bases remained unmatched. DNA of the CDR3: TGCAGTGCCCGGACTAGCGGGAGATCAAGTGGGCCCAAAAACATTCAGTACTTC. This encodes CSARTSGRSSGPKNIQYF.

The CDR3 region has the DNA TGTGCCAGCAGCTTAGCCCCTCGGGGGATCTCCTACGAGCAGTACTTC. Amino acids: CASSLAPRGISYEQYF. This chain uses TRBV7-9 with TRBJ2-7; the D gene is possibly TRBD2 (6 bases). Trimming took 0 bases from V and 0 from J, leaving 12 bases between them. The CDR3 is made up of 16 amino acids. The germline CDR1 and CDR2 sequences are SEHNR and FQNEAQ (reference sequence).